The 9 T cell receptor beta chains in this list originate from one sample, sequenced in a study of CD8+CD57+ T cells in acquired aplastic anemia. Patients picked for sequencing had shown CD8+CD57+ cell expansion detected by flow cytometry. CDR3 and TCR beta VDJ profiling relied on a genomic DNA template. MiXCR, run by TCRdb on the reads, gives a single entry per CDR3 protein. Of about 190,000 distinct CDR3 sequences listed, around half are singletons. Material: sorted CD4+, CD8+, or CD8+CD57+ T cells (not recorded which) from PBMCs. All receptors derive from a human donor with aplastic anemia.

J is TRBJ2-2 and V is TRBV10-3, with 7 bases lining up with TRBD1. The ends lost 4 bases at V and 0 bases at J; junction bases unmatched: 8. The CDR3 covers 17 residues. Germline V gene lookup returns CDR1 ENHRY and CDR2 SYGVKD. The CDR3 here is CAISAGTAKSNTGELFF. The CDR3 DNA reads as TGTGCCATCAGTGCCGGGACAGCCAAATCGAACACCGGGGAGCTGTTTTTT.

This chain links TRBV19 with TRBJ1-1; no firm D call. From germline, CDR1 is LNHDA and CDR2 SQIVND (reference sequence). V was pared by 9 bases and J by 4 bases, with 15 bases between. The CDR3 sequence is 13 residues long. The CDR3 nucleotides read TGTGCCAGCATGATAGGGAGGAGCACTGAAGCTTTCTTT. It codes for CASMIGRSTEAFF.

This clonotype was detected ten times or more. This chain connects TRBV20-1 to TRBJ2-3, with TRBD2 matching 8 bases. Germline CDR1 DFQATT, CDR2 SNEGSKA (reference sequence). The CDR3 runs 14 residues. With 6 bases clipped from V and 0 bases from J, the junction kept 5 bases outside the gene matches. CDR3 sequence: CSAVLAESTDTQYF. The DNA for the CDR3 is TGCAGTGCGGTACTAGCGGAAAGCACAGATACGCAGTATTTT.

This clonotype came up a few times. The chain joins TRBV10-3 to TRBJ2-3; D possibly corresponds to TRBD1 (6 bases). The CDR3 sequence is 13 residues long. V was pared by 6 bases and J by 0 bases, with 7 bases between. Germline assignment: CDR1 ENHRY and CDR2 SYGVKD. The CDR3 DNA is TGTGCCATCAGAGGACAGAGCACAGATACGCAGTATTTT. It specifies CAIRGQSTDTQYF.

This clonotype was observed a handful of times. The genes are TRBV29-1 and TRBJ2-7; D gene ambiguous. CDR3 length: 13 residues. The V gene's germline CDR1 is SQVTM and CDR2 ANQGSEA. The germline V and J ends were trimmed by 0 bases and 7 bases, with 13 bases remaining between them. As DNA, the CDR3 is TGCAGCGTTGAAGATCGGTGGTCTAGTGAGCAGTACTTC. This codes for CSVEDRWSSEQYF.

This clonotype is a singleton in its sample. CDR3 sequence (DNA): TGTGCCAGCAGCCCCGGGACTAGCGTTGGAGAGACCCAGTACTTC. Its protein product is CASSPGTSVGETQYF. The chain carries TRBV7-9 and TRBJ2-5; 10 bases are shared with TRBD2. V was pared by 5 bases and J by 4 bases, with 7 bases of the junction left unmatched. This CDR3 is built from 15 residues. CDR1 is SEHNR and CDR2 is FQNEAQ in the germline V gene (reference sequence).

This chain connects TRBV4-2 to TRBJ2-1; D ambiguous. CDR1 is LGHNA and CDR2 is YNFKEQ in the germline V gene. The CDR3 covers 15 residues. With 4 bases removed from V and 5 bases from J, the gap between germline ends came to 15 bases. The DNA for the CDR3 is TGTGCCAGCAGCCGCGGATCGACCTTGGACAATGAGCAGTTCTTC. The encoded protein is CASSRGSTLDNEQFF.

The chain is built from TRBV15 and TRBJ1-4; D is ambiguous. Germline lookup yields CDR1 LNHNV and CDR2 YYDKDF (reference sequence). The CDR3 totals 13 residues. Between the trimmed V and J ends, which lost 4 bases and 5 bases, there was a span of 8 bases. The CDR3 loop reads CATSMNHNEKLFF. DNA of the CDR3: TGTGCCACCAGCATGAACCACAATGAAAAACTGTTTTTT.

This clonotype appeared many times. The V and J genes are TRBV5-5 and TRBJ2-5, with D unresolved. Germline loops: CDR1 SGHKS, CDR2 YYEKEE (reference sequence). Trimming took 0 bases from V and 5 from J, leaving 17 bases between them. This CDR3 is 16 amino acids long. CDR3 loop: CASSLGLYSAWETQYF. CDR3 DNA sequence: TGTGCCAGCAGCTTGGGGCTTTATTCGGCCTGGGAGACCCAGTACTTC.